The rows below give T cell receptor beta chains drawn from one sample of a study of blood T cells in healthy people across ages. MiXCR, applied by TCRdb to the 5' RACE reads, yields one record per CDR3 protein. This repertoire shows about 670,000 distinct CDR3 sequences, 52% found once; its top ten account for less than 15%. Specimen: blood. The receptors shown here come from a woman aged 80 or older in good health. Each CDR3 is given with its conserved first and last residue. The D gene is left open where the match is weak. Clone size, where shown, is once, few, many, or a class for clones that have expanded.

v_call	clone_size	d_call	j_call	cdr3_aa	cdr3_nt
TRBV10-3	-	-	TRBJ1-2	CAISESGGYTF	TGTGCCATCAGTGAGTCCGGGGGCTACACCTTC
TRBV10-3	-	-	TRBJ2-2	CAISESAGSNTGELFF	TGTGCCATCAGTGAGTCGGCAGGTTCTAACACCGGGGAGCTGTTTTTT
TRBV20-1	-	-	TRBJ2-4	CSAREPLAIKNIQYF	TGCAGTGCTAGAGAACCCCTAGCTATTAAAAACATTCAGTACTTC
TRBV25-1	-	-	TRBJ2-4	CASSEWRGDKNIQYF	TGTGCCAGCAGTGAATGGAGGGGCGACAAAAACATTCAGTACTTC
TRBV7-2	-	-	TRBJ1-2	CASSLNFGGYTF	TGTGCCAGCAGCTTAAATTTCGGGGGCTACACCTTC
TRBV29-1	-	TRBD2	TRBJ2-1	CSVATSGSVDEQFF	TGCAGCGTCGCGACTAGCGGGAGTGTGGATGAGCAGTTCTTC
TRBV10-2	many	-	TRBJ2-3	CASSEVTDTQYF	TGCGCCAGCAGTGAGGTTACAGATACGCAGTATTTT
TRBV2	-	-	TRBJ2-7	CASSVGPALYEQYF	TGTGCCAGCAGTGTCGGGCCCGCCCTTTACGAGCAGTACTTC
TRBV20-1	once	-	TRBJ2-7	CSARGTEYEQYF	TGCAGTGCTAGAGGGACGGAATACGAGCAGTACTTC
TRBV29-1	once	TRBD2	TRBJ2-7	CSVARSLAAYEQYF	TGCAGCGTTGCGAGGTCCCTAGCGGCCTACGAGCAGTACTTC
TRBV7-2	many	-	TRBJ1-5	CASSLVAGRINQPQHF	TGTGCCAGCAGCTTAGTGGCGGGACGAATCAATCAGCCCCAGCATTTT
TRBV6-5	many	-	TRBJ2-1	CASSSTYNEQFF	TGTGCCAGCAGTTCCACTTACAATGAGCAGTTCTTC
TRBV5-1	many	-	TRBJ1-2	CASSPGHGADHYGYTF	TGCGCCAGCAGCCCCGGCCACGGGGCCGATCACTATGGCTACACCTTC
TRBV7-9	many	-	TRBJ2-7	CASSRTGATTYEQYF	TGTGCCAGCAGCCGAACAGGAGCTACCACCTACGAGCAGTACTTC
TRBV2	many	-	TRBJ2-5	CASSERSVQETQYF	TGTGCCAGCAGTGAGAGAAGCGTCCAAGAGACCCAGTACTTC
TRBV20-1	many	-	TRBJ2-4	CSARVPDKNIQYF	TGCAGTGCTAGGGTGCCAGACAAAAACATTCAGTACTTC
TRBV7-8	-	-	TRBJ2-1	CASSFRDGSSGGQFF	TGTGCCAGCAGCTTCCGGGACGGATCTTCTGGGGGGCAGTTCTTC
TRBV7-8	-	-	TRBJ2-5	CASNGGRLETQYF	TGTGCCAGCAACGGGGGCCGACTAGAGACCCAGTACTTC
TRBV20-1	-	TRBD1	TRBJ1-5	CSASLPRQGAFQPQHF	TGCAGTGCTAGTCTACCCAGGCAGGGGGCATTTCAGCCCCAGCATTTT
TRBV4-1	-	-	TRBJ1-1	CASSQAVTGTTEAFF	TGCGCCAGCAGCCAAGCCGTCACAGGGACCACTGAAGCTTTCTTT
TRBV12-3/TRBV12-4	-	TRBD1	TRBJ2-5	CASNSRGPGDETQYF	TGTGCCAGCAACTCTAGGGGGCCGGGCGACGAGACCCAGTACTTC
TRBV10-3	-	-	TRBJ2-1	CAIRDKGPEQFF	TGTGCCATCAGGGATAAGGGGCCTGAGCAGTTCTTC
TRBV7-3	few	-	TRBJ2-2	CASSLTPTSNTGELFF	TGTGCCAGCAGCTTAACACCGACCTCGAACACCGGGGAGCTGTTTTTT
TRBV24-1	few	-	TRBJ2-1	CATQGGPYNEQFF	TGTGCCACCCAAGGGGGGCCGTACAATGAGCAGTTCTTC
TRBV7-2	many	-	TRBJ2-7	CASSSRPLSSYEQYF	TGTGCCAGCAGCTCACGACCACTAAGCTCCTACGAGCAGTACTTC
TRBV4-1	-	-	TRBJ2-2	CASRSAGAHTGELFF	TGCGCCAGCAGATCCGCGGGGGCACACACCGGGGAGCTGTTTTTT
TRBV3-1	-	TRBD1	TRBJ2-7	CASSPGTGGVSYEQYF	TGTGCCAGCAGCCCCGGGACAGGGGGCGTCTCCTACGAGCAGTACTTC
TRBV29-1	many	-	TRBJ2-1	CSVGFGSSYNEQFF	TGCAGCGTTGGTTTCGGGAGCTCCTACAATGAGCAGTTCTTC
TRBV29-1	-	-	TRBJ2-4	CSVAYSDKNIQYF	TGCAGCGTTGCTTACAGTGACAAAAACATTCAGTACTTC
TRBV7-9	many	-	TRBJ1-5	CASSLAGWNQPQHF	TGTGCCAGCAGCTTAGCGGGGTGGAATCAGCCCCAGCATTTT
TRBV6-6	many	TRBD2	TRBJ2-7	CASNPAGISFEQYF	TGTGCCAGCAACCCAGCGGGAATCTCCTTCGAGCAGTACTTC
TRBV29-1	-	TRBD2	TRBJ2-1	CSVDPLAGRGEQFF	TGCAGCGTCGATCCTTTAGCGGGGAGGGGTGAGCAGTTCTTC
TRBV15	-	-	TRBJ2-5	CATSSRAGTQYF	TGTGCCACCAGCTCTAGAGCGGGGACCCAGTACTTC
TRBV5-1	-	-	TRBJ2-3	CASRVWAGSTDTQYF	TGCGCCAGCAGAGTTTGGGCGGGGTCGACAGATACGCAGTATTTT
TRBV4-1	-	-	TRBJ1-2	CASSQEGQPMEGYTF	TGCGCCAGCAGCCAAGAAGGCCAGCCGATGGAGGGCTACACCTTC
TRBV20-1	-	TRBD2	TRBJ2-3	CSAPSLAGGPVDTQYF	TGCAGTGCTCCCTCCCTAGCGGGGGGGCCCGTAGATACGCAGTATTTT
TRBV20-1	many	-	TRBJ1-6	CSARDLDTGRGSPLHF	TGCAGTGCTAGAGATCTCGACACGGGTCGGGGTTCACCCCTCCACTTT
TRBV27	-	-	TRBJ2-7	CASRPSGTVYEQYF	TGTGCCAGTCGCCCTTCCGGGACGGTCTACGAGCAGTACTTC
TRBV14	many	TRBD2	TRBJ2-3	CASSQRPSGTTDTQYF	TGTGCCAGCAGCCAGCGGCCTAGCGGGACCACAGATACGCAGTATTTT
TRBV6-5	many	TRBD2	TRBJ2-7	CASSYDDRGSVYEQYF	TGTGCCAGCAGTTACGACGATCGCGGGAGTGTGTACGAGCAGTACTTC
TRBV10-1	-	-	TRBJ2-3	CASSESGRDTRYF	TGCGCCAGCAGTGAGTCAGGCAGAGATACGCGGTATTTT
TRBV12-3/TRBV12-4	once	TRBD1	TRBJ2-1	CASSLTGGINEQFF	TGTGCCAGCAGTTTGACAGGGGGCATCAATGAGCAGTTCTTC
TRBV10-3	few	TRBD1	TRBJ1-2	CAITTTGGTGYTF	TGTGCCATCACCACGACAGGGGGCACTGGCTACACCTTC
TRBV9	-	TRBD2	TRBJ2-7	CASSPSPHSGRPNEQYF	TGTGCCAGCAGCCCGTCACCCCATAGCGGGCGCCCGAATGAGCAGTACTTC
TRBV5-1	many	-	TRBJ2-1	CASSLVVGGPPNEQFF	TGCGCCAGCAGCTTGGTCGTGGGAGGACCCCCCAATGAGCAGTTCTTC
TRBV18	-	-	TRBJ2-1	CASSRPGRMYNEQFF	TGTGCCAGCTCACGTCCGGGACGAATGTACAATGAGCAGTTCTTC
TRBV5-1	-	-	TRBJ2-1	CASSITSRQVKSYNEQFF	TGCGCCAGCAGCATTACAAGCCGACAGGTCAAGTCCTACAATGAGCAGTTCTTC
TRBV3-1	-	-	TRBJ2-7	CASSQAGGDYEQYF	TGTGCCAGCAGCCAAGCAGGGGGGGACTATGAGCAGTACTTC